This entry concerns a single T cell receptor (beta chain). This clone was seen just once. Its antigen specificity is not known. Within one base of it there is no much larger clone, and no base qualities were kept. The CDR3 has 16 amino acids, counting the end cysteine and phenylalanine. Only the CDR3 part of the read is kept: 48 bases, read in frame from the first base. CDR1 is given as LGHNA and CDR2 as YNFKEQ, both from the germline V gene. The V end loses 0 bases and the J end loses 10 bases, and a stretch of 18 bases separates them. The time point label for this specimen denotes: week 35, safety follow-up. A 20-mer mutant IDH1 peptide at 300 micrograms in Montanide made up each vaccine dose, which was injected subcutaneously together with topical imiquimod. Patients received eight vaccinations in weeks 1, 3, 5, 7, 11, 15, 19 and 23, corresponding to visits V03 through V10. The donors had newly diagnosed IDH1-mutant astrocytomas of WHO grade 3 or 4 that showed loss of nuclear ATRX. The samples were drawn from NOA16, a multicentre, single-arm, open-label phase I trial in Germany that tested a mutant IDH1 peptide vaccine in humans for the first time. The DNeasy Blood and Tissue Kit was used to extract genomic DNA from EDTA blood for TCRB sequencing.

This sample is drawn from a study of a mutant IDH1 vaccine in newly diagnosed glioma (dated by TCRdb to about 2021). Background on the whole study: Vaccination was initiated 4-6 weeks after radiotherapy alone, or concurrently with temozolomide cycles in the chemotherapy-containing groups. The approximately 32 treated patients were approximately 62% male and around 40% female, with a mean age of approximately 40 years. Before enrollment, most patients had been given radiochemotherapy with temozolomide as standard therapy, while the rest had received either radiotherapy alone or temozolomide alone. Visit V12 was the week-35 safety follow-up and visit V13 was the week-47 end of study. Peripheral blood was drawn at six visits: V03 (baseline), V05, V07, V10, V12 and V13. Longitudinal TCRB deep sequencing was performed for about two dozen treated patients wherever samples were available for exploratory analyses. Study-wide conclusions, independent of this receptor: According to the authors, sample limitations meant that analyses of patient blood samples could not be reproduced. No apparent relationship was observed between pseudoprogression and alterations in the top peripheral T cell clonotypes detected by TCRB sequencing. PBMC samples for TCRB deep sequencing were selected based on availability. Immune responses induced by the vaccine were seen in roughly 92% of patients across multiple MHC alleles.

Libraries were prepared through the immunoSEQ multiplex PCR assay. Following the manufacturer's protocol, the hsTCRB Kit was used to amplify rearranged TCR beta chain sequences. Sequencing of TCRB libraries was carried out on an Illumina MiSeq. The study's processing was this. The proprietary platform of the kit vendor was used for demultiplexing, trimming and gene mapping. The immuneACCESS repertoire file appears here via TCRdb, limited to in-frame rearrangements. These files lack a portion of the clones; in checked studies, under half of the deficit traces to unresolved V genes, and the cause of the others is not known. Clonal size and the V and J genes are those of that table, whereas D and trimming came from the DNA. The sample has around 41,000 clones on record, roughly nine tenths of them singletons. In total, the top ten clones hold approximately 1.6% of the sample.

The sequenced sample was PBMCs, obtained from a glioma patient whose treatment included an IDH1 peptide vaccine. The receptor chain draws on TRBV4-2 and TRBJ1-4; TRBD1 is perhaps the D gene, given 5 matching bases. The TCR sequence derives from a man aged 40-50 years with glioma. The nucleotides read TGTGCCAGCAGCCAAGATGGGTCAGGGTTTGTACCAAAACTGTTTTTT. This sequence encodes CASSQDGSGFVPKLFF.